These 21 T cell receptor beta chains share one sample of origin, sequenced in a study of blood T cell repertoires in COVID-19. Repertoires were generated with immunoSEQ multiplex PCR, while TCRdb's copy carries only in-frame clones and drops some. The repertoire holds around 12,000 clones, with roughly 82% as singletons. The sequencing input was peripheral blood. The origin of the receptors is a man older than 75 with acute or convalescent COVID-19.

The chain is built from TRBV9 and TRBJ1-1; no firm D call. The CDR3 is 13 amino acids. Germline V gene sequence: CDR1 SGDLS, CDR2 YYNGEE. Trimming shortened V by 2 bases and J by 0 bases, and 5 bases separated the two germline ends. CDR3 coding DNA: TGTGCCAGCAGCGTGCAGATGAACACTGAAGCTTTCTTT. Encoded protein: CASSVQMNTEAFF.

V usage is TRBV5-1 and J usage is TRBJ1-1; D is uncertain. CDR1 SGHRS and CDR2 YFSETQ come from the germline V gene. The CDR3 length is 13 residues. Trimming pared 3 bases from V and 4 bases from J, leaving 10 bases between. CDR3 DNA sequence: TGCGCCAGCAGCTGGGAGGGCGGCACTGAAGCTTTCTTT. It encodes CASSWEGGTEAFF.

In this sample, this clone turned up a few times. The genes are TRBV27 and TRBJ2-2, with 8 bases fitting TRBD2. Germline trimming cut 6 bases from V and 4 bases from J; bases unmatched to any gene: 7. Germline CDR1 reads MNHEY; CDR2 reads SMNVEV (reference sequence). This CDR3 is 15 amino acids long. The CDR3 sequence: CASRPLGGGTGELFF. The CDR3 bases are TGTGCCAGCAGGCCCCTCGGGGGGGGCACCGGGGAGCTGTTTTTT.

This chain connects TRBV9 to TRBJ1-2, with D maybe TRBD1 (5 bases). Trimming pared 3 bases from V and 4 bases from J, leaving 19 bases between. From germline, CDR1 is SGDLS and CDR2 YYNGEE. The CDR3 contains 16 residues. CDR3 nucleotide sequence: TGTGCCAGCAGCGGATCACAGGAGTGGTGGGGCTATGGCTACACCTTC. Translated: CASSGSQEWWGYGYTF.

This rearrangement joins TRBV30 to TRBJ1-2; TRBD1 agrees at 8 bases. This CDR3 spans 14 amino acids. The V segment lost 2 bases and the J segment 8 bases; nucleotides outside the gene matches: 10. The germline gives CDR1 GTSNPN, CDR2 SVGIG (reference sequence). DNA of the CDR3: TGTGCCTGGAGTCTCTTCCAGGGGGCGAAAGGCTACACCTTC. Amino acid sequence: CAWSLFQGAKGYTF.

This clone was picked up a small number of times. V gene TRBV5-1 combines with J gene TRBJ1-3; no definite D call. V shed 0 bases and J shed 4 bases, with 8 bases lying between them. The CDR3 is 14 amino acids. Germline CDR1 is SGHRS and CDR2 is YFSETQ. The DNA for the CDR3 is TGCGCCAGCAGCTTGGCTCAGTCAGGAAACACCATATATTTT. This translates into CASSLAQSGNTIYF.

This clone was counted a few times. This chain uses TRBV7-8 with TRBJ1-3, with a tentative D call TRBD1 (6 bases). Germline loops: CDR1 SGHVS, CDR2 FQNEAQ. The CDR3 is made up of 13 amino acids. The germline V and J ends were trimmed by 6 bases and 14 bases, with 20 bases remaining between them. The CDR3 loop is CASRTQGLGALYF. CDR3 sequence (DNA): TGTGCCAGCAGAACTCAAGGACTGGGGGCCCTATATTTT.

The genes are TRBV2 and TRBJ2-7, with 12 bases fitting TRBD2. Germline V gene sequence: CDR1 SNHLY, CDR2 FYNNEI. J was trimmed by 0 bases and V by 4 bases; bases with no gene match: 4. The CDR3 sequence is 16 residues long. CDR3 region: CASSVLAGGPSYEQYF. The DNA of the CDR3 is TGTGCCAGCAGTGTTCTAGCGGGGGGGCCCTCCTACGAGCAGTACTTC.

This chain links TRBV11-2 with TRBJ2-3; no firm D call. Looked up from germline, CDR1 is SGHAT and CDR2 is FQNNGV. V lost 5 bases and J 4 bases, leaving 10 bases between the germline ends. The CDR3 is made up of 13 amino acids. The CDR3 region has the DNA TGTGCCAGCAGCACCAACTCCGCAGATACGCAGTATTTT. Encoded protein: CASSTNSADTQYF. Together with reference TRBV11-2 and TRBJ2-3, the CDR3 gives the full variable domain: EAGVAQSPRYKIIEKRQSVAFWCNPISGHATLYWYQQILGQGPKLLIQFQNNGVVDDSQLPKDRFSAERLKGVDSTLKIQPAKLEDSAVYLCASSTNSADTQYFGPGTRLTVL.

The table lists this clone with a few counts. DNA of the CDR3: TGTGCCAGCAGTCGTTTCGGGTCACCCCTCCACTTT. Translation: CASSRFGSPLHF. The chain employs TRBV2 and TRBJ1-6; D remains ambiguous. The CDR3 has 12 amino acids. Germline-derived CDR1 and CDR2 are SNHLY and FYNNEI. Trimming took 5 bases from V and 10 from J, leaving 9 bases between them. The full variable domain, in which reference TRBV2 and TRBJ1-6 provide the parts outside the CDR3, is EPEVTQTPSHQVTQMGQEVILRCVPISNHLYFYWYRQILGQKVEFLVSFYNNEISEKSEIFDDQFSVERPDGSNFTLKIRSTKLEDSAMYFCASSRFGSPLHFGNGTRLTVT.

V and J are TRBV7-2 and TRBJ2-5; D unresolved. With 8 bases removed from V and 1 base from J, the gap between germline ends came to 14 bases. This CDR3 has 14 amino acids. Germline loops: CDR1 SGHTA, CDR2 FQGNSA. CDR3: CASCPDRSQETQYF. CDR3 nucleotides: TGTGCCAGCTGCCCTGATAGATCCCAAGAGACCCAGTACTTC.

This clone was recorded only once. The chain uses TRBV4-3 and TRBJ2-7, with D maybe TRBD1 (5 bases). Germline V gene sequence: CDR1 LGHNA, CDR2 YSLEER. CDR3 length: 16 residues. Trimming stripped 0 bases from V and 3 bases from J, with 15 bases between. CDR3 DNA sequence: TGCGCCAGCAGCCAAGAACGGAACAGGCCCCACTACGAGCAGTACTTC. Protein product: CASSQERNRPHYEQYF.

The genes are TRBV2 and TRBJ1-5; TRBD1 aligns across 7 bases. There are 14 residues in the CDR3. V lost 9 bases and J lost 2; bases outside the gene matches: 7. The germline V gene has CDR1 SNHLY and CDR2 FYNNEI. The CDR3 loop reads CARSGTVGNQPQHF. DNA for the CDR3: TGTGCCAGATCCGGGACAGTGGGCAATCAGCCCCAGCATTTT. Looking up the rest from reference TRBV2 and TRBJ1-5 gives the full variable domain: EPEVTQTPSHQVTQMGQEVILRCVPISNHLYFYWYRQILGQKVEFLVSFYNNEISEKSEIFDDQFSVERPDGSNFTLKIRSTKLEDSAMYFCARSGTVGNQPQHFGDGTRLSIL.

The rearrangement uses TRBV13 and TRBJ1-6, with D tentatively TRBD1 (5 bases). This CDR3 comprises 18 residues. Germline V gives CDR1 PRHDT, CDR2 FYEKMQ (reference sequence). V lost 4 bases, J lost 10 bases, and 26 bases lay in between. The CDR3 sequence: CASSSSQLPGEGWSPLHF. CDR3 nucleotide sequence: TGTGCCAGCAGCTCCTCCCAACTACCGGGGGAAGGTTGGTCACCCCTCCACTTT.

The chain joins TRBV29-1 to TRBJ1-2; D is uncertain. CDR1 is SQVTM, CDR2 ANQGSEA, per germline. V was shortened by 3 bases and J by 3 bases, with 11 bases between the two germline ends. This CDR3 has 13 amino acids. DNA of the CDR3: TGCAGCGTTGATGAGGCATACTACTATGGCTACACCTTC. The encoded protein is CSVDEAYYYGYTF.

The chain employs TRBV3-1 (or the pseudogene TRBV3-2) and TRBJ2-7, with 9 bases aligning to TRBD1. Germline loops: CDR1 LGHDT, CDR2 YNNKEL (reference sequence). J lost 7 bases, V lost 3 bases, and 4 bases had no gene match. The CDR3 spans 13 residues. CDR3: CASSQGQGLEQYF. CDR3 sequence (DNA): TGTGCCAGCAGCCAGGGACAGGGTTTGGAGCAGTACTTC.

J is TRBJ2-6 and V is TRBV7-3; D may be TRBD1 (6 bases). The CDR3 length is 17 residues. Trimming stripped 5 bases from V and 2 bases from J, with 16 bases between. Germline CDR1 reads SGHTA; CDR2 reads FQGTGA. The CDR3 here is CASSPTSGAAGANVLTF. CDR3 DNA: TGTGCCAGCAGCCCTACTTCAGGGGCAGCTGGGGCCAACGTCCTGACTTTC.

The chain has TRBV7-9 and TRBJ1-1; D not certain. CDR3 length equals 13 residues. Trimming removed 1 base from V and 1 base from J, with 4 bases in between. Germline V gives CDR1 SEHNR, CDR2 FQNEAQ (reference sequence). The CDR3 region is CASSLERNTEAFF. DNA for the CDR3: TGTGCCAGCAGCTTAGAGAGGAACACTGAAGCTTTCTTT.

In DNA, the CDR3 is TGTGCCAGCAGCTTTACAGGGGAGAGGAAGACCCAGTACTTC. Translating gives CASSFTGERKTQYF. V and J are TRBV5-4 and TRBJ2-5; TRBD1 matches 7 bases. Germline CDR1 SGHNT, CDR2 YYREEE (reference sequence). V lost 2 bases to trimming and J lost 6 bases; unmatched junction nucleotides: 7. CDR3 size: 14 residues.

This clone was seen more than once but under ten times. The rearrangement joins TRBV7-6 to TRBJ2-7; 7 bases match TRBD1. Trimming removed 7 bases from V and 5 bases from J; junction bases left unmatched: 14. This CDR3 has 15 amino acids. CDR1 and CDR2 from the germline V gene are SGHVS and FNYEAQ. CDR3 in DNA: TGTGCCAGCACCAAGGGGATACAGGGGAATGACGAGCAGTACTTC. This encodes CASTKGIQGNDEQYF.

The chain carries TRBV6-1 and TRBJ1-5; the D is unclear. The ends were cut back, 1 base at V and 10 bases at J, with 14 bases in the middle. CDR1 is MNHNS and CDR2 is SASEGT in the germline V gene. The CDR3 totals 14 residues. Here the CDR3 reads CASSEGDSRFPQHF. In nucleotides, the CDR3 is TGTGCCAGCAGTGAAGGAGATTCTCGGTTCCCCCAGCATTTT.